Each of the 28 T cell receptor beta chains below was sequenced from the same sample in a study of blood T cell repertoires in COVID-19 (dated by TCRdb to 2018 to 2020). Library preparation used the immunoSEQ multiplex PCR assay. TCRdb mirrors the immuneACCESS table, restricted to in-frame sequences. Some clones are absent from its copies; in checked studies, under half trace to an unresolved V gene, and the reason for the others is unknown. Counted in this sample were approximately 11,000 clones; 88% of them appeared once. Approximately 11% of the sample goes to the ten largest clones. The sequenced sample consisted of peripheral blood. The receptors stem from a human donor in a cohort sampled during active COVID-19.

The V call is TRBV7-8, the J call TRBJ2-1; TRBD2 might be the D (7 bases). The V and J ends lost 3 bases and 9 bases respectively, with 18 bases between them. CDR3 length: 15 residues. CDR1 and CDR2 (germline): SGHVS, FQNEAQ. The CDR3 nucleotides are TGTGCCAGCAGCTTCTACAGCGGGAAAGGGGGTGAGCAGTTCTTC. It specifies CASSFYSGKGGEQFF.

CDR3 sequence (DNA): TGTGCCAGCAGTTACATACAAACAGGGATCATCCCAGATACGCAGTATTTT. Protein sequence: CASSYIQTGIIPDTQYF. The gene calls are TRBV7-9 and TRBJ2-3; TRBD1 might be the D (6 bases). The CDR3 runs to 17 residues. Trimming pared 6 bases from V and 4 bases from J, leaving 23 bases between. The germline V gene has CDR1 SEHNR and CDR2 FQNEAQ (reference sequence).

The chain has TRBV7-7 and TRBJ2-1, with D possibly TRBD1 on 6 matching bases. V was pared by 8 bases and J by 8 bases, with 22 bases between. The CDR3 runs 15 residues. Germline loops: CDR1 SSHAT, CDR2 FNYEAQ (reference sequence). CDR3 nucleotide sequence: TGTGCCAGCGCAAAAGGGGGTGGATTTCATGATGAGCAGTTCTTC. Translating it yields CASAKGGGFHDEQFF.

CDR3 in amino acids: CASSQVPAGGFETQYF. DNA for the CDR3: TGTGCCAGCAGCCAAGTGCCTGCGGGGGGATTTGAGACCCAGTACTTC. This rearrangement joins TRBV3-1 (or the pseudogene TRBV3-2) to TRBJ2-5; 8 bases fit TRBD2. CDR1 LGHDT and CDR2 YNNKEL come from the germline V gene (reference sequence). The CDR3 spans 16 residues. Losses at the gene ends were 1 base for V and 5 bases for J; bases not matched to a gene: 9.

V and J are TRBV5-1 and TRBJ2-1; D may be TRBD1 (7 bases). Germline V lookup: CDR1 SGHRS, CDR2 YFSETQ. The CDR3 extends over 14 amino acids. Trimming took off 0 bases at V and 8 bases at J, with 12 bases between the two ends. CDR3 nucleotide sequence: TGCGCCAGCAGCTTGGCGGGCAGGGGGGATGAGCAGTTCTTC. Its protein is CASSLAGRGDEQFF.

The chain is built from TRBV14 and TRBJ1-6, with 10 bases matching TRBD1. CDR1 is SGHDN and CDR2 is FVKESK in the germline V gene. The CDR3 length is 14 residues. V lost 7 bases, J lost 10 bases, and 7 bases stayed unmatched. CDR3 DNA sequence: TGTGCCAGCAAAATGGGGACAGGGGAATCACCCCTCCACTTT. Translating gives CASKMGTGESPLHF.

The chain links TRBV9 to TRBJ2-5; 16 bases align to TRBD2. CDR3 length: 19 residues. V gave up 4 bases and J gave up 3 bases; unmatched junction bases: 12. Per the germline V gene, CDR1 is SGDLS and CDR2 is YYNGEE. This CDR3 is CASSPQGLAGGPVKETQYF. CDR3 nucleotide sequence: TGTGCCAGCAGCCCCCAGGGACTAGCGGGGGGGCCGGTTAAAGAGACCCAGTACTTC.

The CDR3 reads CASSLIGTISGNTIYF. The CDR3 nucleotides are TGTGCCAGCAGCTTAATTGGTACTATCTCTGGAAACACCATATATTTT. The chain recombines TRBV7-2 with TRBJ1-3, with D uncertain. Germline V gene lookup returns CDR1 SGHTA and CDR2 FQGNSA. V was trimmed by 2 bases and J by 0 bases, leaving 11 bases between them. The CDR3 length is 16 residues.

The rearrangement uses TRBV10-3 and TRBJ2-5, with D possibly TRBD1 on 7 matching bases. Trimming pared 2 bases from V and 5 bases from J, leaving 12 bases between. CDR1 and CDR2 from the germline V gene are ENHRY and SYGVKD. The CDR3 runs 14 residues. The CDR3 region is CAISELEGAETQYF. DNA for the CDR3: TGTGCCATCAGTGAGCTGGAGGGGGCTGAGACCCAGTACTTC.

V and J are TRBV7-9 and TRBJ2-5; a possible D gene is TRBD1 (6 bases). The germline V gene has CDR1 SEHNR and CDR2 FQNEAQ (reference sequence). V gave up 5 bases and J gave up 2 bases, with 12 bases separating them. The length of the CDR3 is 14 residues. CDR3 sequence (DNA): TGTGCCAGCAGCCAACGTACAGGGCAAGAGACCCAGTACTTC. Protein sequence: CASSQRTGQETQYF.

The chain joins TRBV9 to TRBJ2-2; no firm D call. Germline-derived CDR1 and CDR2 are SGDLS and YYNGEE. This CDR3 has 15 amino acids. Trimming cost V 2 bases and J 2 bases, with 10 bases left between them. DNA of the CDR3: TGTGCCAGCAGCGTTTGGTACTTAAACACCGGGGAGCTGTTTTTT. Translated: CASSVWYLNTGELFF.

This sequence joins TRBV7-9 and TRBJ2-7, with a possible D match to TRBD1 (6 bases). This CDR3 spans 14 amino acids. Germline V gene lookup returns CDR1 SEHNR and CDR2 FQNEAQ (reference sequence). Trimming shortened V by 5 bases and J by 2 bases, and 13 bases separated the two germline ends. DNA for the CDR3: TGTGCCAGCAGCCACAGGGATGGCCCCTACGAGCAGTACTTC. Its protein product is CASSHRDGPYEQYF.

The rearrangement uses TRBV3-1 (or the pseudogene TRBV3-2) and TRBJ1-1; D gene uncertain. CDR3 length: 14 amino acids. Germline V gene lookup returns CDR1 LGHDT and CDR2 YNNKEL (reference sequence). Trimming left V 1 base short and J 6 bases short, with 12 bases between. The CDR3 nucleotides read TGTGCCAGCAGCCAAGGGCTGGGGAGTGCTGAAGCTTTCTTT. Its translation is CASSQGLGSAEAFF.

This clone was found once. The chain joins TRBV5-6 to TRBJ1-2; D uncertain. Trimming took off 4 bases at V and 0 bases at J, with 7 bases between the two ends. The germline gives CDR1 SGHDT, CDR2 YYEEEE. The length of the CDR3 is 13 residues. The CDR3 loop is CASSPSANYGYTF. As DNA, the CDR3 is TGTGCCAGCAGCCCCTCCGCTAACTATGGCTACACCTTC.

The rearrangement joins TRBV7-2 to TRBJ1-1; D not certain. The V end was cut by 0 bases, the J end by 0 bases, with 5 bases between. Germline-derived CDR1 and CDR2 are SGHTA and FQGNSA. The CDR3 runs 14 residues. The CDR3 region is CASSLAEVNTEAFF. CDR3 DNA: TGTGCCAGCAGCTTAGCGGAGGTGAACACTGAAGCTTTCTTT. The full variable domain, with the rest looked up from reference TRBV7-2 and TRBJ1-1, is GAGVSQSPSNKVTEKGKDVELRCDPISGHTALYWYRQSLGQGLEFLIYFQGNSAPDKSGLPSDRFSAERTGGSVSTLTIQRTQQEDSAVYLCASSLAEVNTEAFFGQGTRLTVV.

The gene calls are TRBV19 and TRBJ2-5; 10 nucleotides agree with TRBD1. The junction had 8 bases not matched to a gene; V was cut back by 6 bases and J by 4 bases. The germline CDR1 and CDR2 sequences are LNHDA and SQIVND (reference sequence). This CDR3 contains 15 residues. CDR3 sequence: CASRKTGTGVETQYF. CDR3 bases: TGTGCCAGTAGAAAAACCGGGACAGGGGTAGAGACCCAGTACTTC.

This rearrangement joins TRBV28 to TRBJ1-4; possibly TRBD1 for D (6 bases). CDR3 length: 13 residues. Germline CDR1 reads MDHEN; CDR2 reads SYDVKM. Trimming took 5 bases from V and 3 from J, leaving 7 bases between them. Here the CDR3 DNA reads TGTGCCAGCAGTCGACAGGCTAATGAAAAACTGTTTTTT. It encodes CASSRQANEKLFF.

The CDR3 coding sequence is TGTGCCAGCTCGTCCTGGGGGCGCACTGAAGCTTTCTTT. This gives the protein CASSSWGRTEAFF. The chain combines TRBV27 with TRBJ1-1; D perhaps matches TRBD1 (6 bases). This CDR3 contains 13 residues. V was pared by 8 bases and J by 4 bases, with 14 bases between. Germline V gene data show CDR1 as MNHEY and CDR2 as SMNVEV (reference sequence).

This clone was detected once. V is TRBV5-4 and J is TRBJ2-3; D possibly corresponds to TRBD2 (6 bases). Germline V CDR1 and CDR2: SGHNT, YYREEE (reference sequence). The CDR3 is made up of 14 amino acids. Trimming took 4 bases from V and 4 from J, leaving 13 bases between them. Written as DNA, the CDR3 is TGTGCCAGCAGCCTTTCGGGCGGGGCAGATACGCAGTATTTT. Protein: CASSLSGGADTQYF.

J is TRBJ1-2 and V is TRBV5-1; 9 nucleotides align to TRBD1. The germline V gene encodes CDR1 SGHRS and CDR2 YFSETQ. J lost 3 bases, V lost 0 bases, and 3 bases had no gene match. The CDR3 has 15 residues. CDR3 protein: CASSLAGDRDYGYTF. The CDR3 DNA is TGCGCCAGCAGCTTGGCAGGGGACAGGGACTATGGCTACACCTTC.

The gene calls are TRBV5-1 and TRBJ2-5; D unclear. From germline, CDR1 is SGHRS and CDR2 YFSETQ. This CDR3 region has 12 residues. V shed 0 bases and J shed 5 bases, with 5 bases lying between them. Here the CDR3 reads CASSLAGETQYF. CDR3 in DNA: TGCGCCAGCAGCTTGGCCGGGGAGACCCAGTACTTC.

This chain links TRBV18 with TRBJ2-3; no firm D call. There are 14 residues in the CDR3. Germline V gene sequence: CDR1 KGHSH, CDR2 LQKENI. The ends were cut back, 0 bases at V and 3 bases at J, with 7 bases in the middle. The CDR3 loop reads CASSPPTRTDTQYF. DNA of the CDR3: TGTGCCAGCTCACCACCGACGCGGACAGATACGCAGTATTTT. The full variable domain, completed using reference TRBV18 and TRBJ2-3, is NAGVMQNPRHLVRRRGQEARLRCSPMKGHSHVYWYRQLPEEGLKFMVYLQKENIIDESGMPKERFSAEFPKEGPSILRIQQVVRGDSAAYFCASSPPTRTDTQYFGPGTRLTVL.

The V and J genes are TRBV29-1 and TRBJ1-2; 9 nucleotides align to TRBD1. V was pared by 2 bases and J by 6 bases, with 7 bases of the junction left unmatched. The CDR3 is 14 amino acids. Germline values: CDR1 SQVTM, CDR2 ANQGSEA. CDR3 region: CSVESDRGYDGYTF. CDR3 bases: TGCAGCGTTGAAAGTGACAGGGGGTACGATGGCTACACCTTC.

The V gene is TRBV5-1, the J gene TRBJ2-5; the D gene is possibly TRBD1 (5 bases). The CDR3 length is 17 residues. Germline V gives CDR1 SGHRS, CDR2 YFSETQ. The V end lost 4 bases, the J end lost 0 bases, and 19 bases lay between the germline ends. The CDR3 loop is CASSNGVGDRYQETQYF. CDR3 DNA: TGCGCCAGCAGCAACGGCGTTGGAGACAGATACCAAGAGACCCAGTACTTC. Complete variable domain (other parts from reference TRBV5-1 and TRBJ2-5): KAGVTQTPRYLIKTRGQQVTLSCSPISGHRSVSWYQQTPGQGLQFLFEYFSETQRNKGNFPGRFSGRQFSNSRSEMNVSTLELGDSALYLCASSNGVGDRYQETQYFGPGTRLLVL.

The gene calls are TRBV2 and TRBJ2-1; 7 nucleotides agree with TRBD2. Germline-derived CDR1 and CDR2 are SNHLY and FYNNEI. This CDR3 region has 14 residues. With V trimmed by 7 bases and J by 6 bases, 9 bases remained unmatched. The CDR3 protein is CASKDGGSLNEQFF. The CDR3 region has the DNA TGTGCCAGCAAGGACGGGGGGTCTCTCAATGAGCAGTTCTTC. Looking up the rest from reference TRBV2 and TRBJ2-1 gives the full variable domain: EPEVTQTPSHQVTQMGQEVILRCVPISNHLYFYWYRQILGQKVEFLVSFYNNEISEKSEIFDDQFSVERPDGSNFTLKIRSTKLEDSAMYFCASKDGGSLNEQFFGPGTRLTVL.

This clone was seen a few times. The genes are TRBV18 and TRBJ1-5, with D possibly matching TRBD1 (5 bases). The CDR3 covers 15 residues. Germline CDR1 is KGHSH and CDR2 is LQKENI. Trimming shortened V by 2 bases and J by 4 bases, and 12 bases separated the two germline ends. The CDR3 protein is CASSPMTASNQPQHF. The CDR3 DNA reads TGTGCCAGCTCACCAATGACAGCAAGTAATCAGCCCCAGCATTTT.

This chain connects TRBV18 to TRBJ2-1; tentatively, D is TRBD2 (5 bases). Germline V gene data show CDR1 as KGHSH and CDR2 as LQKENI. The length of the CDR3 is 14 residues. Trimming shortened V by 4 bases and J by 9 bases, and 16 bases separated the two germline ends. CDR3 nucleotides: TGTGCCAGCTCACTGGGTCCCCTAGCAGGTGAGCAGTTCTTC. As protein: CASSLGPLAGEQFF.

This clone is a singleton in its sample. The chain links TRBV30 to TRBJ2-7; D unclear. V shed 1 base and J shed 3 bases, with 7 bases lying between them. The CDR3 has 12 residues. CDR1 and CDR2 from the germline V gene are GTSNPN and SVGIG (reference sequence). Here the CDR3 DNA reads TGTGCCTGGAGTGAACAGCTCTACGAGCAGTACTTC. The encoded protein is CAWSEQLYEQYF. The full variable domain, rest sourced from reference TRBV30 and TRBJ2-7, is SQTIHQWPATLVQPVGSPLSLECTVEGTSNPNLYWYRQAAGRGLQLLFYSVGIGQISSEVPQNLSASRPQDRQFILSSKKLLLSDSGFYLCAWSEQLYEQYFGPGTRLTVT.